These 9 T cell receptor beta chains share one sample of origin, sequenced in a study of patients and donors after allogeneic stem cell transplantation. One entry per CDR3 protein results from TCRdb running MiXCR on the RT-PCR reads. The sample includes some 200,000 distinct CDR3 sequences, 40% to 45% of them seen just once. Sequencing input: blood, either unsorted or a sorted T cell fraction (not recorded which). Receptor source: a human donor who was either an allogeneic HSCT recipient or a stem cell or donor lymphocyte infusion donor (not recorded which). It is not recorded whose cells these are; they may come from a transplant donor.

This clonotype was observed a handful of times. The genes are TRBV29-1 and TRBJ2-2; the D gene could be TRBD1 or TRBD2 (5 bases each). CDR3 length: 15 residues. Trimming pared 4 bases from V and 2 bases from J, leaving 14 bases between. CDR1 is SQVTM, CDR2 ANQGSEA, per germline. The CDR3 loop is CSVAPGPLNTGELFF. Here the CDR3 DNA reads TGCAGCGTTGCCCCGGGACCGCTTAACACCGGGGAGCTGTTTTTT.

This clonotype was recorded a few times. The rearrangement links TRBV4-3 to TRBJ1-1, with TRBD1 matching 7 bases. Germline V gene data show CDR1 as LGHNA and CDR2 as YSLEER. The V segment lost 0 bases and the J segment 5 bases; nucleotides outside the gene matches: 9. The CDR3 sequence is 16 residues long. The CDR3 loop is CASSQDLADRPTEAFF. Here the CDR3 DNA reads TGCGCCAGCAGCCAAGATCTTGCGGACAGGCCTACTGAAGCTTTCTTT.

V and J are TRBV28 and TRBJ2-7; no clear D gene. Trimming took 8 bases from V and 2 from J, leaving 10 bases between them. CDR3 length: 12 amino acids. Germline V gives CDR1 MDHEN, CDR2 SYDVKM. CDR3 residues: CASAPRTYEQYF. CDR3 sequence (DNA): TGTGCCAGCGCCCCTAGAACCTACGAGCAGTACTTC.

This chain joins TRBV12-3 or TRBV12-4 and TRBJ2-2; D gene unclear. V gave up 3 bases and J gave up 4 bases, with 15 bases separating them. The CDR3 length is 16 residues. In DNA, the CDR3 is TGTGCCAGCAGTTTTGACTCCCCCTCTCCCACCGGGGAGCTGTTTTTT. Amino acids: CASSFDSPSPTGELFF.

This clonotype was counted only a few times. The chain has TRBV12-3 or TRBV12-4 and TRBJ2-7; D gene ambiguous. V lost 5 bases to trimming and J lost 6 bases, with 8 bases between them. The CDR3 runs to 11 residues. Here the CDR3 DNA reads TGTGCCAGCAGTCCAGCAGGCGAGCAGTACTTC. Translation: CASSPAGEQYF.

The J gene is TRBJ2-7, the V gene TRBV4-1, with 7 nucleotides matching TRBD1. The CDR3 covers 12 residues. Germline values: CDR1 MGHRA, CDR2 YSYEKL. J gave up 5 bases and V 4 bases, and 2 bases lay outside the gene matches. CDR3 sequence (DNA): TGCGCCAGCAGCCCCACAGGGGACGAGCAGTACTTC. This sequence encodes CASSPTGDEQYF.

This clonotype was picked up a small number of times. The chain carries TRBV7-9 and TRBJ1-5, with unresolved D. CDR1 is SEHNR, CDR2 FQNEAQ, per germline (reference sequence). CDR3 size: 16 residues. V gave up 5 bases and J gave up 3 bases, with 17 bases separating them. The CDR3 region is CASSQGSGLVNQPQHF. The CDR3 DNA reads as TGTGCCAGCAGCCAAGGATCTGGACTGGTCAATCAGCCCCAGCATTTT.

V is TRBV20-1 and J is TRBJ2-7, with D possibly being TRBD2 (6 bases). CDR1 and CDR2 (germline): DFQATT, SNEGSKA (reference sequence). Trimming removed 5 bases at V and 2 bases at J, with 19 bases between. The CDR3 contains 15 residues. CDR3 residues: CSAGGSSDRPYEQYF. CDR3 in DNA: TGCAGTGCTGGGGGGTCTTCAGACAGACCCTACGAGCAGTACTTC.

This clonotype has only a few counts. V gene TRBV15 combines with J gene TRBJ1-2; a weak D match, TRBD1 (6 bases). Germline loops: CDR1 LNHNV, CDR2 YYDKDF (reference sequence). V shed 0 bases and J shed 3 bases, with 17 bases lying between them. The CDR3 contains 17 residues. The CDR3 nucleotides read TGTGCCACCAGCAGAGATCGCGTAGGGGGGCCCTACTATGGCTACACCTTC. Amino acids: CATSRDRVGGPYYGYTF.